This T cell receptor beta chain was recorded in a study of response to subunit inactivated influenza vaccine. CDR1 is SGHVS, CDR2 FQNEAQ, per germline. V was trimmed by 5 bases and J by 3 bases, leaving 8 bases between them. The CDR3 loop spans 14 amino acids. A single record per CDR3 protein comes from TCRdb applying MiXCR to the RT-PCR reads. The data contain fewer than 550,000 distinct CDR3 sequences, roughly 27% of them singletons. This sequence joins TRBV7-8 and TRBJ1-6; D remains ambiguous. Here the sequenced sample was CD4+ T cells sorted from PBMCs, taken about 5 days after vaccination. The sequence came from a man between 45 and 60 years old who received an inactivated influenza vaccine. CDR3 DNA sequence: TGTGCCAGCAGCGCCACCGACTATAATTCACCCCTCCACTTT. Translated: CASSATDYNSPLHF. Full variable domain (remainder filled in from reference TRBV7-8 and TRBJ1-6): GAGVSQSPRYKVAKRGQDVALRCDPISGHVSLFWYQQALGQGPEFLTYFQNEAQLDKSGLPSDRFFAERPEGSVSTLKIQRTQQEDSAVYLCASSATDYNSPLHFGNGTRLTVT.